The source of this T cell receptor beta chain is a study of CD8+CD57+ T cells in acquired aplastic anemia. The germline V gene has CDR1 DFQATT and CDR2 SNEGSKA (reference sequence). CDR3 length equals 12 residues. V dropped 3 bases and J dropped 2 bases, with 5 bases sitting between them. Template material for TCR beta VDJ and CDR3 profiling consisted of genomic DNA. TCRdb re-called the reads through MiXCR, storing one row per CDR3 protein. The sample carries 190,000 or so distinct CDR3 sequences, roughly 57% recorded once. The origin of this receptor is a human donor in good health. The chain uses TRBV20-1 and TRBJ1-3; D uncertain. The material sequenced was sorted CD4+, CD8+, or CD8+CD57+ T cells (not recorded which) from PBMCs. This chain's CDR3 is CSASSAGNTIYF. CDR3 DNA sequence: TGCAGTGCTAGTTCGGCTGGAAACACCATATATTTT.